This TCR beta chain was sequenced during a study of T cells in Graves' hyperthyroidism and ophthalmopathy. Study outcomes and limitations: Most thyroid clonotypes with frequency above 0.001 were detected in blood.

Absent ophthalmopathy progression within 18 months defined stable Graves' hyperthyroidism. PBMCs were sourced from roughly 9.7 ml fresh peripheral blood. This clonotype was observed a few times. The antigen is undetermined. RNA transcripts yielded amplified TCR beta CDR3 regions. RT-PCR in the first round (using the HTBI primer set) targeted the TCR CDR3. TCRdb recomputed calls from the multiplex PCR reads with MiXCR, one row per CDR3 protein. The sample holds about 700,000 distinct CDR3 sequences, 14% seen once. Germline V gene lookup returns CDR1 LNHDA and CDR2 SQIVND (reference sequence). The V gene lost 3 bases and the J gene lost 0 bases, with 13 bases spanning the gap. This CDR3 comprises 16 residues.

The sample comprised blood. The TCR was taken from a woman under 30 with Graves' hyperthyroidism. The chain employs TRBV19 and TRBJ2-3, with D uncertain. The CDR3: CASSIAPSKSTDTQYF. In DNA, the CDR3 is TGTGCCAGTAGTATTGCGCCTTCCAAAAGCACAGATACGCAGTATTTT.